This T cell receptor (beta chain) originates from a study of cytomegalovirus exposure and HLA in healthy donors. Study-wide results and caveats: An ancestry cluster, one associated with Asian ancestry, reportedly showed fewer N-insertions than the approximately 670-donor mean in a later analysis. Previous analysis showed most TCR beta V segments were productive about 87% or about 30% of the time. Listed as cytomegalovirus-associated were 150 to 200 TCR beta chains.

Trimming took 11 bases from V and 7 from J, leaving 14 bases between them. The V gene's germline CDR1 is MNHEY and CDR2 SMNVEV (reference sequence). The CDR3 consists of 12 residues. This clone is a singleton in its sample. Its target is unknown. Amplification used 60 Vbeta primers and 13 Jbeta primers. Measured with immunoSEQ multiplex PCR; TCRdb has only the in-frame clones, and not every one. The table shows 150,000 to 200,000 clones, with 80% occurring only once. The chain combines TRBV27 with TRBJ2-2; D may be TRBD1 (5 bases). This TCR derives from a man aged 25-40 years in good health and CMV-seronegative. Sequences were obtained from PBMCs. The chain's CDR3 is CAGAGPGGELFF. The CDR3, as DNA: TGTGCCGGAGCAGGGCCCGGCGGGGAGCTGTTTTTT.